Following are 17 T cell receptor beta chains from one sample sequenced in a study of T cell responses to AZD1222 COVID-19 vaccine. Assay used: immunoSEQ multiplex PCR; TCRdb lists only in-frame clones, some missing. The sample carries tens of thousands of clones, approximately 90% recorded once. Source: peripheral blood, taken 28 days after the second AZD1222 dose. Receptors originate from an adult who received the AZD1222 COVID-19 vaccine.

This clone was counted once. The J gene is TRBJ1-5, the V gene TRBV21-1. TRBV21-1 is a recognized pseudogene. The CDR3 is 20 amino acids. The DNA for the CDR3 is TGTGCCAGCAGCAAAGGTTGGTACATCGGAAGTGAGGCAAAGAATCAGCCCCAGCATTTT. Protein: CASSKGWYIGSEAKNQPQHF.

The chain carries TRBV19 and TRBJ2-2, with 9 nucleotides matching TRBD1. CDR1 and CDR2 (germline): LNHDA, SQIVND (reference sequence). The V gene end was trimmed by 5 bases and the J gene end by 5 bases; junction bases not matched to a gene: 9. CDR3 length equals 16 residues. The CDR3 DNA is TGTGCCAGTAGTCCTTGGGACAGGGATCGAACCGGGGAGCTGTTTTTT. It codes for CASSPWDRDRTGELFF.

This clone was counted a few times. V usage is TRBV5-4 and J usage is TRBJ1-2; 8 nucleotides align to TRBD1. V trimming: 4 bases; J trimming: 5 bases; junction bases outside the gene matches: 7. The length of the CDR3 is 14 residues. Germline V CDR1 and CDR2: SGHNT, YYREEE (reference sequence). The CDR3 is CASSLDRGVYGYTF. The CDR3 DNA follows: TGTGCCAGCAGCCTAGACAGGGGCGTGTATGGCTACACCTTC.

This chain uses TRBV9 with TRBJ1-6; perhaps TRBD1 as D (5 bases). Trimming shortened V by 0 bases and J by 13 bases, and 23 bases separated the two germline ends. The CDR3 contains 17 residues. Germline CDR1 and CDR2: SGDLS and YYNGEE. The DNA for the CDR3 is TGTGCCAGCAGCGTAGGGAGGGGAGGAATGGGTGTTGCGCCCCTCCACTTT. This gives the protein CASSVGRGGMGVAPLHF. Complete variable domain (other parts from reference TRBV9 and TRBJ1-6): DSGVTQTPKHLITATGQRVTLRCSPRSGDLSVYWYQQSLDQGLQFLIQYYNGEERAKGNILERFSAQQFPDLHSELNLSSLELGDSALYFCASSVGRGGMGVAPLHFGNGTRLTVT.

V usage is TRBV19 and J usage is TRBJ1-4, with 8 bases that match TRBD1. Germline V CDR1 and CDR2: LNHDA, SQIVND (reference sequence). The J segment lost 4 bases and the V segment lost 7 bases, leaving 5 bases of the junction unmatched. The length of the CDR3 is 14 residues. CDR3 in DNA: TGTGCCAGTAAGCAGGGGGCCCTTAATGAAAAACTGTTTTTT. This translates into CASKQGALNEKLFF.

V usage is TRBV10-2 and J usage is TRBJ2-5, with D perhaps matching TRBD2 (6 bases). V gave up 6 bases and J gave up 3 bases, with 23 bases separating them. The CDR3 is made up of 17 amino acids. The germline gives CDR1 WSHSY, CDR2 SAAADI. The CDR3 DNA follows: TGCGCCAGCAGGGGGACTCGACTCAACCCCAATAAAGAGACCCAGTACTTC. Amino acids: CASRGTRLNPNKETQYF.

This chain joins TRBV6-5 and TRBJ2-3; D is perhaps TRBD1 (5 bases). The length of the CDR3 is 14 residues. V was cut by 8 bases and J by 1 base, with 13 bases left in between. Germline CDR1 reads MNHEY; CDR2 reads SVGAGI. DNA for the CDR3: TGTGCCAGCTCTCGGGCCAGGGGCACAGATACGCAGTATTTT. It is translated as CASSRARGTDTQYF.

The rearrangement joins TRBV18 to TRBJ1-1, with TRBD1 identical over 7 bases. The CDR3 covers 18 residues. Germline V gives CDR1 KGHSH, CDR2 LQKENI. J was trimmed by 1 base and V by 2 bases; bases with no gene match: 13. The CDR3: CASSPFETGITANTEAFF. The CDR3 coding sequence is TGTGCCAGCTCACCATTTGAGACAGGGATTACCGCGAACACTGAAGCTTTCTTT.

The chain has TRBV5-8 and TRBJ2-7; D perhaps matches TRBD1 (5 bases). CDR3 length: 14 amino acids. The V end lost 3 bases, the J end lost 0 bases, and 10 bases lay between the germline ends. Germline V gene data show CDR1 as SGHTS and CDR2 as YDEGEE. The CDR3 here is CASSSPGSSYEQYF. DNA for the CDR3: TGTGCCAGCAGCTCGCCAGGGTCCTCCTACGAGCAGTACTTC.

This rearrangement joins TRBV6-5 to TRBJ1-1; no clear D gene. The CDR3 sequence is 13 residues long. In germline, CDR1 is MNHEY, CDR2 SVGAGI. V gave up 7 bases and J gave up 1 base, with 10 bases separating them. The CDR3, as DNA: TGTGCCAGCAAAATTGACACGAACACTGAAGCTTTCTTT. Residues: CASKIDTNTEAFF.

The chain employs TRBV10-1 and TRBJ2-3, with D possibly matching TRBD2 (5 bases). Germline CDR1 and CDR2: WNHNN and SYGVQD (reference sequence). V shed 4 bases and J shed 1 base, with 9 bases lying between them. The CDR3 contains 14 residues. The chain's CDR3 is CASSVRRGTDTQYF. CDR3 coding DNA: TGCGCCAGCAGTGTTCGGCGGGGCACAGATACGCAGTATTTT.

The J gene is TRBJ1-1, the V gene TRBV12-5, with TRBD1 matching 10 bases. The V segment lost 6 bases and the J segment 5 bases; nucleotides outside the gene matches: 9. CDR1 is LGHNT and CDR2 is FRNRAP in the germline V gene. The CDR3 contains 15 residues. The CDR3 DNA is TGTGCTAGTGGAAACGACAGGGGGCGTGTGACTGAAGCTTTCTTT. Translating gives CASGNDRGRVTEAFF.

The V gene is TRBV6-2 or TRBV6-3, the J gene TRBJ1-2; TRBD1 matches at 7 bases. V lost 2 bases to trimming and J lost 0 bases; unmatched junction nucleotides: 3. The CDR3 consists of 15 residues. The germline V gene encodes CDR1 MNHEY and CDR2 SVGEGT. The CDR3 loop reads CASSYRGRTNYGYTF. The DNA for the CDR3 is TGTGCCAGCAGTTACAGGGGGCGGACTAACTATGGCTACACCTTC.

The chain combines TRBV25-1 with TRBJ2-1, with D perhaps being TRBD1 or TRBD2 (6 bases each). V was cut by 1 base and J by 3 bases, with 13 bases left in between. Germline CDR1 and CDR2: MGHDK and SYGVNS. CDR3 size: 16 residues. CDR3 in amino acids: CASSELGGGIYNEQFF. CDR3 bases: TGTGCCAGCAGTGAATTAGGAGGGGGTATCTACAATGAGCAGTTCTTC.

This clone was picked up one time. V is TRBV9 and J is TRBJ1-2; D is possibly TRBD1 (6 bases). The CDR3 consists of 15 residues. Trimming took 0 bases from V and 7 from J, leaving 16 bases between them. Germline values: CDR1 SGDLS, CDR2 YYNGEE. CDR3 amino acids: CASSVAAGQTIGYTF. CDR3 DNA: TGTGCCAGCAGCGTAGCTGCGGGACAAACAATTGGCTACACCTTC. Based on the CDR3 plus reference TRBV9 and TRBJ1-2, the full variable domain is DSGVTQTPKHLITATGQRVTLRCSPRSGDLSVYWYQQSLDQGLQFLIQYYNGEERAKGNILERFSAQQFPDLHSELNLSSLELGDSALYFCASSVAAGQTIGYTFGSGTRLTVV.

This clone appeared a few times. CDR3 region: CASSLARVGGYTF. The CDR3 region has the DNA TGTGCCAGCAGCTTAGCGAGGGTTGGTGGCTACACCTTC. The rearrangement uses TRBV7-2 and TRBJ1-2; no clear D. V was pared by 0 bases and J by 7 bases, with 9 bases between. Germline values: CDR1 SGHTA, CDR2 FQGNSA. The CDR3 consists of 13 residues. The full variable domain, completed using reference TRBV7-2 and TRBJ1-2, is GAGVSQSPSNKVTEKGKDVELRCDPISGHTALYWYRQSLGQGLEFLIYFQGNSAPDKSGLPSDRFSAERTGGSVSTLTIQRTQQEDSAVYLCASSLARVGGYTFGSGTRLTVV.

The chain carries TRBV5-6 and TRBJ1-2, with TRBD1 identical over 7 bases. The V and J ends lost 6 bases and 8 bases, in that order; junction bases with no gene match: 13. Germline loops: CDR1 SGHDT, CDR2 YYEEEE. This CDR3 comprises 14 residues. CDR3 in DNA: TGTGCCAGCACTTGGCAACAGGGGATTGGAGGCTACACCTTC. Translation gives CASTWQQGIGGYTF.